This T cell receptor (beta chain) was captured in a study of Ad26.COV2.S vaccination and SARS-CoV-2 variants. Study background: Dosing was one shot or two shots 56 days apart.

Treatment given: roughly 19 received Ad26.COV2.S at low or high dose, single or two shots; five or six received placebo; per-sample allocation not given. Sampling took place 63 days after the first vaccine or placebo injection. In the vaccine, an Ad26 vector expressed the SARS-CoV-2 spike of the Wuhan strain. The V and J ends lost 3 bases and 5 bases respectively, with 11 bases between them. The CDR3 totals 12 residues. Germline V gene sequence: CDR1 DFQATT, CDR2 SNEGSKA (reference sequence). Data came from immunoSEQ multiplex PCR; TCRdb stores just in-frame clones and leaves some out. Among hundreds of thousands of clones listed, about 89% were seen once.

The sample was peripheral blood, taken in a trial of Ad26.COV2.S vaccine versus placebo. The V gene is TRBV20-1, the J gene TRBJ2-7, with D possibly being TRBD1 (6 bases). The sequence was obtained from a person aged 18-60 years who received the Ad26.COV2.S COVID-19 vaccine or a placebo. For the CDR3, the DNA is TGCAGTGCTAGTTGGGCAGGGGACGAGCAGTACTTC. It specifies CSASWAGDEQYF.